This TCR beta chain was sequenced during a study of blood T cell repertoires in COVID-19. About the research overall: Italy, Spain and the United States were the sources of the convalescent and acute COVID-19 samples. PBMCs, B-cell-depleted T cells, or T cells provided the cDNA or gDNA that made up the material.

The CDR3 sequence is 14 residues long. J was trimmed by 6 bases and V by 4 bases; bases with no gene match: 5. CDR1 and CDR2 from the germline V gene are KGHSH and LQKENI. Authors' processing steps: Amplification of reference gene primers provided the estimated nucleated cell counts. Sequenced by immunoSEQ multiplex PCR; TCRdb stores in-frame clones only, minus some. The DNA was the basis for D and trimming; V, J and clone size are from that table. The sample records about 150,000 clones, roughly 84% being singletons. Followed over time, Seattle patients had been enrolled while infection was active. The chain combines TRBV18 with TRBJ1-5; 8 nucleotides align to TRBD1. Source material: peripheral blood. The sequence was obtained from an older woman with COVID-19, enrolled during active disease. The CDR3 protein is CASSQGQGGQPQHF. DNA of the CDR3: TGTGCCAGCTCACAAGGACAGGGAGGTCAGCCCCAGCATTTT.